The 16 T cell receptor beta chains reported below all come from one sample, sequenced in a study of cytomegalovirus exposure and HLA in healthy donors. The data were produced by immunoSEQ multiplex PCR, yet TCRdb's version contains in-frame clones alone and is incomplete. The sample contains over 150,000 clones, 86% of which appear only once. The specimen sequenced was PBMCs. These receptors came from a human donor in good health.

The rearrangement joins TRBV29-1 to TRBJ1-5; 8 bases are a match to TRBD1. Per the germline V gene, CDR1 is SQVTM and CDR2 is ANQGSEA. Trimming cost V 1 base and J 6 bases; bases outside gene matches: 5. The CDR3 spans 14 residues. CDR3 nucleotides: TGCAGCGTTGAAGCAGGGGGCGCGGGTCAGCCCCAGCATTTT. Its protein is CSVEAGGAGQPQHF.

The chain has TRBV4-1 and TRBJ1-1, with D unclear. Germline values: CDR1 MGHRA, CDR2 YSYEKL. The V and J ends lost 6 bases and 1 base respectively, with 12 bases between them. The CDR3 loop spans 14 amino acids. The CDR3 region is CASSGPLKNTEAFF. The CDR3 DNA reads as TGCGCCAGCAGTGGCCCGTTGAAGAACACTGAAGCTTTCTTT.

The chain combines TRBV30 with TRBJ2-7; D is undetermined. Trimming took 0 bases from V and 4 from J, leaving 19 bases between them. Germline V CDR1 and CDR2: GTSNPN, SVGIG (reference sequence). This CDR3 has 16 residues. The CDR3 DNA sequence: TGTGCCTGGAGTGTACTTAAGCGACGGAACCCTTACGAGCAGTACTTC. Protein: CAWSVLKRRNPYEQYF.

V is TRBV23-1 and J is TRBJ1-1; D is perhaps TRBD1 (6 bases). TRBV23-1 is flagged as an ORF with uncertain function. The CDR3 extends over 18 amino acids. Trimming pared 4 bases from V and 1 base from J, leaving 22 bases between. The CDR3 spells CASSLPSSTGLPNTEAFF. Written as DNA, the CDR3 is TGCGCCAGCAGTCTCCCCAGCTCGACAGGACTCCCGAACACTGAAGCTTTCTTT.

The rearrangement uses TRBV7-2 and TRBJ2-2; D remains ambiguous. The ends were cut back, 2 bases at V and 6 bases at J, with 10 bases in the middle. Germline-derived CDR1 and CDR2 are SGHTA and FQGNSA. There are 14 residues in the CDR3. The DNA of the CDR3 is TGTGCCAGCAGCTTATCCGGTAGCTCCGGGGAGCTGTTTTTT. Protein sequence: CASSLSGSSGELFF.

About this clone itself: The junction differs from germline at one of its ends, possibly a read error. The chain joins TRBV6-1 to TRBJ2-5, with TRBD1 matching over 7 bases. From germline, CDR1 is MNHNS and CDR2 SASEGT. The CDR3 covers 16 residues. The CDR3 coding sequence is TGTGCCAGCAGCGAAGCCCGACAGGGACCCCAAGAGACCCAGTACTTC. Amino acid sequence: CASSEARQGPQETQYF.

The V gene is TRBV28, the J gene TRBJ2-1, with 9 bases lining up with TRBD1. CDR3 length equals 16 residues. CDR1 is MDHEN and CDR2 is SYDVKM in the germline V gene. Trimming cost V 5 bases and J 6 bases; bases outside gene matches: 11. CDR3 sequence reads: CASSPIRTGDFNEQFF. Written as DNA, the CDR3 is TGTGCCAGCAGTCCGATACGGACAGGGGACTTCAATGAGCAGTTCTTC.

This rearrangement joins TRBV5-6 to TRBJ2-1; TRBD2 matches at 9 bases. Germline assignment: CDR1 SGHDT and CDR2 YYEEEE. Unmatched junction bases numbered 12, after V lost 4 bases and J lost 4 bases. The CDR3 length is 17 residues. The CDR3 region is CASSRMAVLAGYNEQFF. The CDR3 DNA reads TGTGCCAGCAGCAGAATGGCTGTGCTAGCGGGATACAATGAGCAGTTCTTC.

The gene calls are TRBV7-2 and TRBJ2-5; 9 bases align to TRBD2. V lost 5 bases and J lost 4; bases outside the gene matches: 20. The germline gives CDR1 SGHTA, CDR2 FQGNSA. The CDR3 contains 19 residues. The CDR3 reads CASSPGLAGNYIEGETQYF. CDR3 coding DNA: TGTGCCAGCAGCCCGGGGCTAGCGGGAAATTATATAGAGGGAGAGACCCAGTACTTC.

The V and J genes are TRBV10-2 and TRBJ1-5; 12 bases align to TRBD1. Per the germline V gene, CDR1 is WSHSY and CDR2 is SAAADI. This CDR3 contains 15 residues. The J segment lost 9 bases and the V segment lost 7 bases, leaving 10 bases of the junction unmatched. CDR3 in amino acids: CASKGTGGPGGPQHF. In DNA, the CDR3 is TGCGCCAGCAAAGGGACAGGGGGCCCTGGGGGGCCCCAGCATTTT.

The CDR3 spells CAISESPGSNQPQHF. CDR3 sequence (DNA): TGTGCCATCAGTGAGTCTCCAGGGAGCAATCAGCCCCAGCATTTT. The chain employs TRBV10-3 and TRBJ1-5; D may be TRBD1 (5 bases). Trimming shortened V by 0 bases and J by 1 base, and 7 bases separated the two germline ends. The CDR3 extends over 15 amino acids. In germline, CDR1 is ENHRY, CDR2 SYGVKD.

The CDR3 DNA sequence: TGTGCCAGCTTCGACAGTGGAAAACTGTTTTTT. Translated, it gives CASFDSGKLFF. The chain uses TRBV6-6 and TRBJ1-4; D may be TRBD1 (5 bases). This CDR3 has 11 residues. Trimming stripped 8 bases from V and 10 bases from J, with 11 bases between. Germline values: CDR1 MNHNY, CDR2 SVGAGI (reference sequence).

In this sample, this clone turned up once. The chain uses TRBV28 and TRBJ1-1; D not resolved. Germline V CDR1 and CDR2: MDHEN, SYDVKM. V was clipped by 2 bases and J by 0 bases, with 7 bases between them. CDR3 length: 14 residues. The CDR3 region has the DNA TGTGCCAGCAGTTTACTCCACTTGAACACTGAAGCTTTCTTT. Translation gives CASSLLHLNTEAFF.

The chain uses TRBV11-2 and TRBJ2-7; the match to TRBD1 covers 10 bases. The CDR3 spans 16 residues. Germline V lookup: CDR1 SGHAT, CDR2 FQNNGV. V shed 6 bases and J 3 bases; nucleotides not matched to a gene: 11. The CDR3 here is CASSRPRDRGFYEQYF. The CDR3 nucleotides are TGTGCCAGCAGTCGGCCGAGGGACAGGGGTTTCTACGAGCAGTACTTC. Supplemented by reference TRBV11-2 and TRBJ2-7, the full variable domain reads EAGVAQSPRYKIIEKRQSVAFWCNPISGHATLYWYQQILGQGPKLLIQFQNNGVVDDSQLPKDRFSAERLKGVDSTLKIQPAKLEDSAVYLCASSRPRDRGFYEQYFGPGTRLTVT.

The chain links TRBV27 to TRBJ2-5; D is unclear. The CDR3 has 15 amino acids. With 1 base removed from V and 3 bases from J, the gap between germline ends came to 12 bases. Per germline, CDR1 MNHEY and CDR2 SMNVEV (reference sequence). CDR3 coding DNA: TGTGCCAGCAGTTTATATAGTCACTTAAAAGAGACCCAGTACTTC. As protein: CASSLYSHLKETQYF.

The chain is built from TRBV4-3 and TRBJ1-2, with D perhaps TRBD1 (6 bases). CDR1 is LGHNA and CDR2 is YSLEER in the germline V gene. V gave up 0 bases and J gave up 6 bases, with 11 bases separating them. The CDR3 sequence is 14 residues long. The DNA for the CDR3 is TGCGCCAGCAGCCAAGAAAGGGGGAGCCATGGCTACACCTTC. Translated, it gives CASSQERGSHGYTF.